The 9 T cell receptor beta chains below all came from one sample that was sequenced in a study of identical twins. MiXCR was run by TCRdb on the 5' RACE reads, yielding one entry per CDR3 protein. In the table there are 700,000 or so distinct CDR3 sequences, around 20% of which are singletons. The data were also submitted as part of a second study, on T cells expressing NK-cell markers.

The material sequenced was PBMCs. Receptor source: a woman in her late teens or twenties in good health.

This clonotype was detected a few times. J is TRBJ2-7 and V is TRBV20-1; 8 positions match TRBD2. V shed 1 base, J shed 4 bases, and the junction held 6 bases outside the gene matches. The CDR3 covers 14 residues. CDR1 DFQATT and CDR2 SNEGSKA come from the germline V gene (reference sequence). This CDR3 is CSARVDGGAYEQYF. The CDR3 nucleotides are TGCAGTGCTAGAGTGGACGGGGGGGCTTACGAGCAGTACTTC.

A word on this clonotype: Just one base apart from a much larger clone, this may be a read error. V gene TRBV5-1 combines with J gene TRBJ2-7; TRBD1 matches at 9 bases. In germline, CDR1 is SGHRS, CDR2 YFSETQ. After removal of 2 bases from V and 1 base from J, the junction contained 4 bases not matched to a gene. CDR3 length: 15 amino acids. Here the CDR3 reads CASSFGDRESYEQYF. CDR3 in DNA: TGCGCCAGCAGCTTCGGGGACAGGGAGTCCTACGAGCAGTACTTC.

CDR3 amino acids: CATHQNEQFF. The CDR3 nucleotides read TGTGCCACACACCAGAATGAGCAGTTCTTC. V usage is TRBV28 and J usage is TRBJ2-1; no firm D call. The CDR3 is made up of 10 amino acids. Germline loops: CDR1 MDHEN, CDR2 SYDVKM. The V and J ends lost 10 bases and 7 bases respectively, with 8 bases between them.

This clonotype has a count of ten or more. J is TRBJ2-3 and V is TRBV4-2; 7 nucleotides agree with TRBD2. The CDR3 is 16 residues long. Looked up from germline, CDR1 is LGHNA and CDR2 is YNFKEQ. With V trimmed by 1 base and J by 1 base, 5 bases remained unmatched. CDR3 residues: CASSQVSAGGTDTQYF. In DNA, the CDR3 is TGTGCCAGCAGCCAAGTGAGCGCGGGGGGCACAGATACGCAGTATTTT.

The V call is TRBV29-1, the J call TRBJ2-7; D could derive from TRBD1 or TRBD2 (6 bases each). Trimming stripped 7 bases from V and 4 bases from J, with 14 bases between. The CDR3 loop spans 12 amino acids. Germline CDR1 SQVTM, CDR2 ANQGSEA. The CDR3 region has the DNA TGCAGCGCCGTCGAAGGGGGGTACGAGCAGTACTTC. Encoded protein: CSAVEGGYEQYF.

This clonotype was detected ten times or more. The chain uses TRBV10-3 and TRBJ2-5, with D perhaps TRBD2 (5 bases). The CDR3 is made up of 14 amino acids. The germline V gene has CDR1 ENHRY and CDR2 SYGVKD. V lost 3 bases, J lost 3 bases, and 11 bases lay in between. CDR3 in DNA: TGTGCCATCAGTGATCGAGGGATTGAAGAGACCCAGTACTTC. As protein: CAISDRGIEETQYF.

This clonotype was observed a handful of times. The chain recombines TRBV20-1 with TRBJ1-2, with unresolved D. The CDR3 is 11 amino acids. CDR1 DFQATT and CDR2 SNEGSKA come from the germline V gene (reference sequence). Trimming stripped 7 bases from V and 8 bases from J, with 14 bases between. The CDR3 DNA follows: TGCAGTGTGTTGGCCAACGTAGGCTACACCTTC. It is translated as CSVLANVGYTF.

This clonotype was observed a few times. This chain links TRBV6-2 or TRBV6-3 with TRBJ2-6; TRBD2 might be the D (6 bases). Germline CDR1 is MNHEY and CDR2 is SVGEGT. CDR3 size: 17 residues. Trimming shortened V by 5 bases and J by 4 bases, and 18 bases separated the two germline ends. The CDR3 sequence: CASSPPPGREGANVLTF. The CDR3 region has the DNA TGTGCCAGCAGTCCTCCCCCGGGGCGGGAAGGGGCCAACGTCCTGACTTTC.

The chain is built from TRBV9 and TRBJ2-3, with TRBD1 as a possible D gene (7 bases). Looked up from germline, CDR1 is SGDLS and CDR2 is YYNGEE. V was cut by 3 bases and J by 8 bases, with 16 bases left in between. This CDR3 has 14 residues. CDR3 sequence reads: CASSAQGVSGTQYF. The CDR3 DNA is TGTGCCAGCAGCGCCCAGGGGGTTAGCGGTACGCAGTATTTT.